This T cell receptor (beta chain) was recorded in a study of cytomegalovirus exposure and HLA in healthy donors. General study points: Accurate prediction of HLA-A and HLA-B alleles (for most subjects) was reportedly achieved from TCR beta sequences. Later examination showed HLA-associated TCR beta chains had greater clonal expansion than equally common others. Trimming of TCR beta V- and J-genes showed a link, identified in a later analysis, to a missense DCLRE1C variant.

As for the donors, each was a healthy bone marrow donor. Worth noting for this clone: Its antigen is still unknown.

Germline CDR1 and CDR2: SQVTM and ANQGSEA. The CDR3 has 12 amino acids. With 5 bases clipped from V and 5 bases from J, the junction kept 5 bases outside the gene matches. It was with 60 Vbeta and 13 Jbeta primers that the PCR ran. Assay used: immunoSEQ multiplex PCR; TCRdb lists only in-frame clones, some missing. This table holds roughly 190,000 clones, approximately 85% found once. The genes are TRBV29-1 and TRBJ2-5, with 7 bases matching TRBD2. This sequence was found in a girl between 10 and 17 years old in good health and CMV-seropositive. The sequencing sample was made of PBMCs. CDR3 sequence: CSVWGGRETQYF. CDR3 in DNA: TGCAGCGTTTGGGGGGGTCGGGAGACCCAGTACTTC.